Listed below are T cell receptor beta chains from one sample, sequenced in a study of CD8 T cells in Susac syndrome. MiXCR was run by TCRdb on the immunoSEQ multiplex PCR reads, yielding one entry per CDR3 protein. The sample shows some 130,000 distinct CDR3 sequences, nearly 95% of them seen only once. Sample: CD4+ T cells from PBMCs. These receptors came from a human donor in good health. Each CDR3 is given with its conserved first and last residue. Fields, in order: V gene, D gene, J gene, clone size, CDR3 protein, CDR3 DNA. The D gene is left open where the match is weak. Clone size, where shown, is once, few, many, or a class for clones that have expanded.

TRBV12-3/TRBV12-4	NA	TRBJ2-7	NA	CASGLRQGKPYEQYF	TGTGCCAGCGGCCTACGGCAGGGGAAGCCCTACGAGCAGTACTTC
TRBV18	NA	TRBJ2-2	NA	CASSPGSLSAGELFF	TGTGCCAGCTCACCAGGCAGCTTGTCGGCCGGGGAGCTGTTTTTT
TRBV6-5	NA	TRBJ1-2	NA	CASGSKGVSSYTF	TGTGCCAGCGGGAGTAAGGGGGTTAGTAGCTACACCTTC
TRBV20-1	NA	TRBJ2-2	NA	CSARSGVGELFF	TGCAGTGCTAGATCCGGGGTGGGGGAGCTGTTTTTT
TRBV3-1	TRBD1	TRBJ2-7	NA	CASSQGQGRDEQYF	TGTGCCAGCAGCCAAGGACAGGGAAGGGACGAGCAGTACTTC
TRBV7-2	NA	TRBJ1-3	NA	CASSSRADAGNTIYF	TGTGCCAGCAGCTCCCGAGCGGATGCTGGAAACACCATATATTTT
TRBV7-9	NA	TRBJ2-1	NA	CASSLELGAKPSYNEQFF	TGTGCCAGCAGCTTAGAATTGGGTGCAAAGCCCTCCTACAATGAGCAGTTCTTC
TRBV6-6	NA	TRBJ2-6	NA	CASSLGPLGANVLTF	TGTGCCAGCAGCCTGGGACCGCTAGGGGCCAACGTCCTGACTTTC
TRBV19	NA	TRBJ2-2	NA	CASSSWTSSGELFF	TGTGCCAGTAGTTCATGGACATCCTCCGGGGAGCTGTTTTTT
TRBV3-1	TRBD2	TRBJ2-1	NA	CASSQDLQFTGTSGRPSYNEQFF	TGTGCCAGCAGCCAAGATCTACAATTCACCGGGACTAGCGGGAGGCCCAGCTACAATGAGCAGTTCTTC
TRBV5-1	NA	TRBJ2-3	NA	CASSLEGVGTDTQYF	TGCGCCAGCAGCTTGGAGGGGGTCGGCACAGATACGCAGTATTTT
TRBV6-1	NA	TRBJ2-7	NA	CASRRPGFPYEQYF	TGTGCCAGCAGACGCCCGGGATTTCCCTACGAGCAGTACTTC
TRBV5-6	NA	TRBJ2-7	NA	CASTGDEQYF	TGTGCCAGCACCGGGGACGAGCAGTACTTC
TRBV6-2/TRBV6-3	NA	TRBJ2-5	NA	CASSPTIVGTQYF	TGTGCCAGCAGTCCGACCATCGTCGGAACCCAGTACTTC
TRBV19	TRBD2	TRBJ2-1	few	CASSQRKRELLQFF	TGTGCCAGTAGCCAACGTAAGCGGGAGCTTTTACAGTTCTTC
TRBV3-1	NA	TRBJ2-5	NA	CASSRDGSKTQYF	TGTGCCAGCAGCCGCGACGGCAGCAAGACCCAGTACTTC
TRBV3-1	TRBD2	TRBJ2-1	NA	CASSQWTSGRAADEQFF	TGTGCCAGCAGCCAATGGACTAGCGGGAGGGCCGCCGATGAGCAGTTCTTC